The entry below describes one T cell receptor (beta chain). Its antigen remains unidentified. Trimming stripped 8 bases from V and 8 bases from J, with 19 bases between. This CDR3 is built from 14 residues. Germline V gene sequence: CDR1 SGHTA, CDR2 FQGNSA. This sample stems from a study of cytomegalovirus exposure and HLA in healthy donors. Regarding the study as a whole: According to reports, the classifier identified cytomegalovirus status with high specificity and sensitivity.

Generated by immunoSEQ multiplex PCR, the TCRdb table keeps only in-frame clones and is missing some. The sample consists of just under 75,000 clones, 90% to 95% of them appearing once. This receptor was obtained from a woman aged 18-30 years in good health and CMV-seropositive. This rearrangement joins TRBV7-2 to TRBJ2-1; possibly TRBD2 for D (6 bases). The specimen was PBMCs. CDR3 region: CASAGWLSSDEQFF. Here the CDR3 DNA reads TGTGCCAGCGCGGGGTGGCTATCATCTGATGAGCAGTTCTTC.